This T cell receptor beta chain was identified during a study of blood T cell repertoires in COVID-19. The V gene's germline CDR1 is MNHEY and CDR2 SMNVEV (reference sequence). V lost 5 bases, J lost 7 bases, and 8 bases stayed unmatched. CDR3 length: 14 amino acids. This table comes from immunoSEQ multiplex PCR, and its TCRdb copy is limited to in-frame clones, with some not included. This sample has fewer than 350,000 clones; approximately 86% occur once, and the top ten carry approximately 10%. V gene TRBV27 combines with J gene TRBJ1-5; the match to TRBD1 covers 7 bases. This TCR was sampled from a middle-aged man with active or convalescent COVID-19. The sample taken for sequencing was peripheral blood. The CDR3 sequence: CASSHGTVDQPQHF. As DNA, the CDR3 is TGTGCCAGCAGTCACGGGACAGTTGACCAGCCCCAGCATTTT.